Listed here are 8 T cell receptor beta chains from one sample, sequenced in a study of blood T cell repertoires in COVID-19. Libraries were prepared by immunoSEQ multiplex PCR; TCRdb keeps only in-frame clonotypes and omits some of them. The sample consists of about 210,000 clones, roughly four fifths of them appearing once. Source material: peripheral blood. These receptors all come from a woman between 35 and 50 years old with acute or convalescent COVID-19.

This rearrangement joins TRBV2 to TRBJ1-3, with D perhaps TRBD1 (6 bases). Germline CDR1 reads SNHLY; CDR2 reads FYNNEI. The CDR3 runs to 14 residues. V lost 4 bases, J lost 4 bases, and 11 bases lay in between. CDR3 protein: CASSVGQLGNTIYF. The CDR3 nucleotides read TGTGCCAGCAGTGTAGGACAGCTGGGAAACACCATATATTTT.

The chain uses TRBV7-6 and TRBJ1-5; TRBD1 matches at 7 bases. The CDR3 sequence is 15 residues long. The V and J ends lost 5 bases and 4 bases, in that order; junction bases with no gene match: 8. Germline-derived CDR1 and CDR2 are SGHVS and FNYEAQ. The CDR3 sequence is CASSVTGLGNQPQHF. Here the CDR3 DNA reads TGTGCCAGCAGCGTGACAGGGTTGGGTAATCAGCCCCAGCATTTT.

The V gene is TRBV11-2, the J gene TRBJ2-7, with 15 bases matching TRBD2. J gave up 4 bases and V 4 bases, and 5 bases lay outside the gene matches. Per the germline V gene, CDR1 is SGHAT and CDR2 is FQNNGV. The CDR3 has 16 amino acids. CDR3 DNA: TGTGCCAGCAGCTCCCAAGGGACTAGCGGGAGGTACGAGCAGTACTTC. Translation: CASSSQGTSGRYEQYF. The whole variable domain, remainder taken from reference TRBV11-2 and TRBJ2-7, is EAGVAQSPRYKIIEKRQSVAFWCNPISGHATLYWYQQILGQGPKLLIQFQNNGVVDDSQLPKDRFSAERLKGVDSTLKIQPAKLEDSAVYLCASSSQGTSGRYEQYFGPGTRLTVT.

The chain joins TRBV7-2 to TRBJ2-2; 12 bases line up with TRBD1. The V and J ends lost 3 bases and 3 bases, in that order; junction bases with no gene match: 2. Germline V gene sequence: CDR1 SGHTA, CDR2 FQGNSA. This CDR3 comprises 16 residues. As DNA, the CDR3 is TGTGCCAGCAGCTTCGGGACAGGGGGCGACACCGGGGAGCTGTTTTTT. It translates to CASSFGTGGDTGELFF.

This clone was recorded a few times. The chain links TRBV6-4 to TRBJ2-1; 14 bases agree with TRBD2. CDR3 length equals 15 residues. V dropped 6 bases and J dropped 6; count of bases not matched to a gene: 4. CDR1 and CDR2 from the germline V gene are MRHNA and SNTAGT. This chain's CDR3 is CASSAGTSGSNEQFF. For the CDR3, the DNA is TGTGCCAGCAGCGCCGGGACTAGCGGGAGCAATGAGCAGTTCTTC.

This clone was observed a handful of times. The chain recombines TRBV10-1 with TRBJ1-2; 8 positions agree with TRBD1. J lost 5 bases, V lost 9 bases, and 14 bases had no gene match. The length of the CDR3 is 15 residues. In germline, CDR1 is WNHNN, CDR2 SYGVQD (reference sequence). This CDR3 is CARSERTGYKYGYTF. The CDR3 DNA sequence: TGCGCCAGATCCGAAAGGACAGGGTATAAGTATGGCTACACCTTC.

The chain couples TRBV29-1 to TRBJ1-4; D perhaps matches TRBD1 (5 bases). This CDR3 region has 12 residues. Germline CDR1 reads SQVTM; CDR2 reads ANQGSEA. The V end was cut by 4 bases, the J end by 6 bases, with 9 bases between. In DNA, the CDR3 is TGCAGCGTTGCACTGGGGCATGAAAAACTGTTTTTT. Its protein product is CSVALGHEKLFF.

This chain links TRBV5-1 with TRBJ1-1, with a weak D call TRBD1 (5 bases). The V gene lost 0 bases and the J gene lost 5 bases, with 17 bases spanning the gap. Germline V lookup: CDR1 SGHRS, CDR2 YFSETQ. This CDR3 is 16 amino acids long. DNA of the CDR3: TGCGCCAGCAGCTTGGGCCTGGGGCGTTCAGGAACTGAAGCTTTCTTT. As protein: CASSLGLGRSGTEAFF.